One sample yielded the 14 T cell receptor delta chains listed below, sequenced in a study of Vδ1+ human thymocytes. Study-level points and caveats: Highly polyclonal TRG and TRD repertoires with Gaussian CDR3 length distributions appeared in thymus.

Their antigens are not known. Extracted RNA was reverse transcribed into cDNA. CDR3 amplicons came from multiplex PCR with pooled V-gene forward and constant-region reverse primers. TCRdb redid clone calling on the multiplex PCR reads using CATT. Counted here are roughly 76,000 delta-chain clones, 30% to 40% occurring once; the ten biggest clones make up over 0.2%. Material: Vdelta1+ gamma-delta thymocytes from the thymus. Regarding subset: FACS-sorted CD3+ TCRalphabeta- TCRVdelta1+ TCRVdelta2- thymocytes. The origin of the receptors is a boy under three years old who had congenital heart surgery.

The rearrangement links TRDV1 to TRDJ1, with TRDD3 matching over 12 bases. V shed 3 bases and J 0 bases; nucleotides not matched to a gene: 17. Germline assignment: CDR1 TSWWSYY and CDR2 QGS. The CDR3 has 21 amino acids. The CDR3 is CALGDLPGLGDTWEYTDKLIF. The CDR3 DNA reads TGTGCTCTTGGGGATCTTCCTGGCCTGGGGGATACGTGGGAATACACCGATAAACTCATCTTT.

The V gene is TRDV1, the J gene TRDJ1; 13 bases line up with TRDD3. The V gene end was trimmed by 2 bases and the J gene end by 3 bases; junction bases not matched to a gene: 21. Germline values: CDR1 TSWWSYY, CDR2 QGS. This CDR3 has 22 residues. As DNA, the CDR3 is TGTGCTCTTGGGGAAAACCGGCCCCTAGTTAAGGACTGGGGGATACGCGCCGATAAACTCATCTTT. Its translation is CALGENRPLVKDWGIRADKLIF.

V usage is TRDV1 and J usage is TRDJ1; a weak D match, TRDD3 (6 bases). Germline V gene data show CDR1 as TSWWSYY and CDR2 as QGS. The V end was cut by 3 bases, the J end by 0 bases, with 44 bases between. The CDR3 is 26 amino acids. For the CDR3, the DNA is TGTGCTCTTGGGGAGACCCCTGTCCCCCCCACTGGGCATCTATCCCCAACGCTATGGTACACCGATAAACTCATCTTT. This sequence encodes CALGETPVPPTGHLSPTLWYTDKLIF.

This clone was observed a few times. The chain couples TRDV1 to TRDJ1; D is perhaps TRDD2 (5 bases). Germline V gene sequence: CDR1 TSWWSYY, CDR2 QGS. The CDR3 spans 19 residues. Between the trimmed V and J ends, which lost 0 bases and 5 bases, there was a span of 25 bases. In DNA form, the CDR3 reads TGTGCTCTTGGGGAACTAACGGTACTGCCTACCGCGTCAGTGGATAAACTCATCTTT. It yields the protein CALGELTVLPTASVDKLIF.

This clone was seen only a few times. The chain joins TRDV1 to TRDJ1; D remains unclear. There are 24 residues in the CDR3. V was trimmed by 3 bases and J by 1 base, leaving 39 bases between them. Germline V CDR1 and CDR2: TSWWSYY, QGS. The CDR3 protein is CALGDPMRFHLIPRGLFLTDKLIF. The DNA for the CDR3 is TGTGCTCTTGGGGACCCGATGAGGTTCCACCTGATTCCACGGGGTTTATTTCTCACCGATAAACTCATCTTT.

This chain uses TRDV1 with TRDJ1, with D possibly TRDD3 on 6 matching bases. Germline V gene lookup returns CDR1 TSWWSYY and CDR2 QGS. The length of the CDR3 is 12 residues. V lost 4 bases to trimming and J lost 5 bases, with 8 bases between them. The CDR3 coding sequence is TGTGCTCTTGGGGGGACTGGGGATAAACTCATCTTT. Protein product: CALGGTGDKLIF.

This sequence joins TRDV1 and TRDJ1, with 12 bases lining up with TRDD3. Germline V gene lookup returns CDR1 TSWWSYY and CDR2 QGS. With V trimmed by 3 bases and J by 0 bases, 8 bases remained unmatched. This CDR3 has 18 amino acids. CDR3 nucleotides: TGTGCTCTTGGGGACCTCCCGTACTGGGGGATACACACCGATAAACTCATCTTT. Its protein product is CALGDLPYWGIHTDKLIF.

The V gene is TRDV1, the J gene TRDJ1; 9 nucleotides agree with TRDD3. With V trimmed by 6 bases and J by 0 bases, 11 bases remained unmatched. Looked up from germline, CDR1 is TSWWSYY and CDR2 is QGS. The CDR3 contains 17 residues. CDR3 protein: CALGWRGYVRYTDKLIF. In DNA form, the CDR3 reads TGTGCTCTTGGTTGGCGGGGATACGTGAGATACACCGATAAACTCATCTTT.

This clone has just a few counts. The J gene is TRDJ1, the V gene TRDV1; either TRDD2 or TRDD3 may fit D (6 bases each). The length of the CDR3 is 21 residues. Per germline, CDR1 TSWWSYY and CDR2 QGS. Deletions cut 1 base from V and 4 bases from J, with 31 bases between. CDR3 nucleotide sequence: TGTGCTCTTGGGGAACCTCTTCCTCTCCTTCAACCTGATACTGGGTGCGATAAACTCATCTTT. This encodes CALGEPLPLLQPDTGCDKLIF.

V usage is TRDV2 and J usage is TRDJ1, with 8 bases aligning to TRDD3. V lost 5 bases to trimming and J lost 8 bases; unmatched junction nucleotides: 27. The CDR3 totals 19 residues. Germline CDR1 and CDR2: GEAIGNYY and EKD. This chain's CDR3 is CACGHWGLPQNPAPIKLIF. The CDR3 DNA sequence: TGTGCCTGTGGCCACTGGGGGCTACCTCAAAACCCCGCCCCAATAAAACTCATCTTT.

The chain couples TRDV1 to TRDJ1; 11 bases match TRDD3. This CDR3 has 21 residues. Looked up from germline, CDR1 is TSWWSYY and CDR2 is QGS. The trim removed 2 bases at V and 0 bases at J, leaving 17 bases unmatched. CDR3 amino acids: CALGERFVPWGIPAYTDKLIF. CDR3 in DNA: TGTGCTCTTGGGGAAAGGTTCGTCCCCTGGGGGATACCCGCGTACACCGATAAACTCATCTTT.

This clone was detected only a few times. The chain has TRDV1 and TRDJ1; D assignment may be TRDD2 or TRDD3 (5 bases each). This CDR3 is built from 24 residues. V was clipped by 1 base and J by 6 bases, with 42 bases between them. The germline V gene has CDR1 TSWWSYY and CDR2 QGS. The CDR3 is CALGEPPLNSIRLPYWMVGHKLIF. The CDR3, as DNA: TGTGCTCTTGGGGAACCTCCTCTGAACTCCATCCGACTTCCCTACTGGATGGTGGGGCATAAACTCATCTTT.

There are a few counts of this clone. The chain recombines TRDV1 with TRDJ1; 9 nucleotides agree with TRDD2. Trimming cost V 1 base and J 3 bases; bases outside gene matches: 15. Germline loops: CDR1 TSWWSYY, CDR2 QGS. This CDR3 has 19 amino acids. In DNA form, the CDR3 reads TGTGCTCTTGGGGAACGGGCCCTTCCTACGTTGGGGGGATCCGATAAACTCATCTTT. Its protein product is CALGERALPTLGGSDKLIF.

This chain joins TRDV1 and TRDJ1; the match to TRDD3 covers 9 bases. V was clipped by 2 bases and J by 5 bases; unmatched bases: 33. In germline, CDR1 is TSWWSYY, CDR2 QGS. The CDR3 has 24 amino acids. The CDR3 is CALGERASPPGGFVSMPLLDKLIF. DNA of the CDR3: TGTGCTCTTGGGGAAAGGGCCTCTCCCCCTGGGGGATTTGTGTCCATGCCACTGTTGGATAAACTCATCTTT.